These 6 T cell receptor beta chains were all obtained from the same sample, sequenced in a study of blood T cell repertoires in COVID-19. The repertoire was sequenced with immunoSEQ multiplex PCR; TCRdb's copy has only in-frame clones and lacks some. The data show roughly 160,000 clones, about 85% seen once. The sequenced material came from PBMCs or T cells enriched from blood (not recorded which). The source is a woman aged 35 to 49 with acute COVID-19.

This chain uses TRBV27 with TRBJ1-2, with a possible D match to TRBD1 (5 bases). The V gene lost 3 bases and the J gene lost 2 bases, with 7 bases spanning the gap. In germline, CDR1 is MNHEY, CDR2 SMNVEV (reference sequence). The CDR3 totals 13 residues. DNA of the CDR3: TGTGCCAGCAGTTTGCGGGGGAACTATGGCTACACCTTC. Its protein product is CASSLRGNYGYTF.

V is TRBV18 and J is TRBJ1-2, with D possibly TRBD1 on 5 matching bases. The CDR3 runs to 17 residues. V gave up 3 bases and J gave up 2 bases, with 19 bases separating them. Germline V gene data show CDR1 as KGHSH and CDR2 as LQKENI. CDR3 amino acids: CASSPGSPLGVNYGYTF. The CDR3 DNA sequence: TGTGCCAGCTCACCGGGTAGCCCCTTAGGGGTCAACTATGGCTACACCTTC.

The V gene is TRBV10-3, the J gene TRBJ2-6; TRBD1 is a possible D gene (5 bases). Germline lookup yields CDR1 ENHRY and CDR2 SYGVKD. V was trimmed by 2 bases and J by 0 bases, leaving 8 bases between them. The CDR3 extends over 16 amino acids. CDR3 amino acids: CAISEQGYSGANVLTF. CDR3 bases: TGTGCCATCAGTGAGCAGGGTTACTCTGGGGCCAACGTCCTGACTTTC.

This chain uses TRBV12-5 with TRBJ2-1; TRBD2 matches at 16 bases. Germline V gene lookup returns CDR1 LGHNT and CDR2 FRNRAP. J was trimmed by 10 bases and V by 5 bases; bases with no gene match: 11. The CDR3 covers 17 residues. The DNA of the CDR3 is TGTGCTAGTGGTCCGTTGGGACTAGCGGGAGGGCAGCAGGAGCAGTTCTTC. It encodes CASGPLGLAGGQQEQFF. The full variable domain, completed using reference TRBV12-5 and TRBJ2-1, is DARVTQTPRHKVTEMGQEVTMRCQPILGHNTVFWYRQTMMQGLELLAYFRNRAPLDDSGMPKDRFSAEMPDATLATLKIQPSEPRDSAVYFCASGPLGLAGGQQEQFFGPGTRLTVL.

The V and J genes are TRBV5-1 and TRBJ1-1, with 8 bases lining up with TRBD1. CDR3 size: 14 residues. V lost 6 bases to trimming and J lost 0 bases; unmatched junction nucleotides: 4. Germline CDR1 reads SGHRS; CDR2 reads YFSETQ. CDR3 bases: TGCGCCAGCAACGACAGGGGATTGAACACTGAAGCTTTCTTT. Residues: CASNDRGLNTEAFF.

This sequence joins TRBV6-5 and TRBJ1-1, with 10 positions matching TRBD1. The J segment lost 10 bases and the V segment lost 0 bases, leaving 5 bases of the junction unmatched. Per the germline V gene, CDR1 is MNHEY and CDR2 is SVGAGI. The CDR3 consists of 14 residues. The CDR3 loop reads CASSYSTGGAGAFF. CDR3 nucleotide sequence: TGTGCCAGCAGTTACTCGACAGGGGGCGCCGGAGCTTTCTTT.